Below, one T cell receptor (beta chain) is given with its context. The antigen is undetermined. Profiling relied on immunoSEQ multiplex PCR, and the TCRdb table lists in-frame clones only, not all of them. Among about 120,000 clones listed, roughly 91% were seen once. This specimen belongs to a study of T cell responses to AZD1222 COVID-19 vaccine. Findings of the study overall: The donor cohort was predominantly white British with a female majority, and clonal diversity may have been underestimated. Just 5 to 7 AZD1222 recipients tested seropositive at baseline. Sampled repertoires all dated from after the peak T cell response. Spike was spanned by vaccine-associated CD4 TCRs, with dominance at 160-218 and 743-854.

With 6 bases removed from V and 2 bases from J, the gap between germline ends came to 10 bases. The CDR3 extends over 13 amino acids. From germline, CDR1 is MNHNY and CDR2 SVGAGI (reference sequence). This clonotype originated in an adult who received the AZD1222 COVID-19 vaccine. The input for sequencing was peripheral blood, taken 28 days after the second AZD1222 dose. The chain couples TRBV6-6 to TRBJ1-2; D unclear. The CDR3 loop is CASSLTENYGYTF. For the CDR3, the DNA is TGTGCCAGCAGCCTGACGGAAAACTATGGCTACACCTTC.